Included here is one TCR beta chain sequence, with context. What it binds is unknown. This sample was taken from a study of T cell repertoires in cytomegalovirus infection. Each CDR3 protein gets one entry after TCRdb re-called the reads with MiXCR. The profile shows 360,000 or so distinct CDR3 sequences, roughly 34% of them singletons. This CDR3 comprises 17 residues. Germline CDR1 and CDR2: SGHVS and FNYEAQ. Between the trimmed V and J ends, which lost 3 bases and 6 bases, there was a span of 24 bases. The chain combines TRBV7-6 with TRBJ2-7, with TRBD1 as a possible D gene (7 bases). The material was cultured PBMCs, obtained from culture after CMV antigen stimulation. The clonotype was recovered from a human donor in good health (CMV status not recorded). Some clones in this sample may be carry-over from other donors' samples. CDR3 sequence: CASSFRGDSAGGGEQYF. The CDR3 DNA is TGTGCCAGCAGCTTTAGAGGGGACTCGGCAGGGGGAGGCGAGCAGTACTTC.